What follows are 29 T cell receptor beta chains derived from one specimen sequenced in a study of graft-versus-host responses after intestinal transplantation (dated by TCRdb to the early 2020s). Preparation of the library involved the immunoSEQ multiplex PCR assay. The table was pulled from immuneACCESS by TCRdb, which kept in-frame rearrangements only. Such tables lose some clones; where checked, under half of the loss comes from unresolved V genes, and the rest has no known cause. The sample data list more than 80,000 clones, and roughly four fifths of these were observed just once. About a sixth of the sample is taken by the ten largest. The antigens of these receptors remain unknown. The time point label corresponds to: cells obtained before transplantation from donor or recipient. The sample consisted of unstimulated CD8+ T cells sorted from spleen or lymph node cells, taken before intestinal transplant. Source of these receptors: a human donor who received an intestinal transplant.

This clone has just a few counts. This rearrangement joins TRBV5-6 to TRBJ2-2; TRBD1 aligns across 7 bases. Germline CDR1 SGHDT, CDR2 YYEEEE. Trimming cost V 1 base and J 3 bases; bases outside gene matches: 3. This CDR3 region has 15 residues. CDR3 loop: CASSLQGGYTGELFF. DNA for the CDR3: TGTGCCAGCAGCTTGCAAGGGGGCTACACCGGGGAGCTGTTTTTT.

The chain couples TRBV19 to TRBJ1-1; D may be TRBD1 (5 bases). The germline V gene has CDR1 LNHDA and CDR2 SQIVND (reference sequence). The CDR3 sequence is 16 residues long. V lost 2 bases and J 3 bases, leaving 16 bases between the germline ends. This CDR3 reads CASSIWAGRSDTEAFF. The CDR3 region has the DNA TGTGCCAGTAGTATATGGGCAGGGCGGAGTGACACTGAAGCTTTCTTT. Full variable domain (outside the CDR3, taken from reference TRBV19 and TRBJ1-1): DGGITQSPKYLFRKEGQNVTLSCEQNLNHDAMYWYRQDPGQGLRLIYYSQIVNDFQKGDIAEGYSVSREKKESFPLTVTSAQKNPTAFYLCASSIWAGRSDTEAFFGQGTRLTVV.

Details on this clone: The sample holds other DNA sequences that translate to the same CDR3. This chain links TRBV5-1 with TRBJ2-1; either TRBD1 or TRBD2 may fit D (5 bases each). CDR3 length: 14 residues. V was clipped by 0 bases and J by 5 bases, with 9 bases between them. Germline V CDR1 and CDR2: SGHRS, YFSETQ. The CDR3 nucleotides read TGCGCCAGCAGCTTGGCCGGGGCTAACAATGAGCAGTTCTTC. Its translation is CASSLAGANNEQFF.

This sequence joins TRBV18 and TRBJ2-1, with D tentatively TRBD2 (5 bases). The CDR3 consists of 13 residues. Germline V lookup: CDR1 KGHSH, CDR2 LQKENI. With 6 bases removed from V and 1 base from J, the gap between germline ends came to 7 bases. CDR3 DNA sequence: TGTGCCAGCTCCCCGGGGTCCTACAATGAGCAGTTCTTC. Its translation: CASSPGSYNEQFF.

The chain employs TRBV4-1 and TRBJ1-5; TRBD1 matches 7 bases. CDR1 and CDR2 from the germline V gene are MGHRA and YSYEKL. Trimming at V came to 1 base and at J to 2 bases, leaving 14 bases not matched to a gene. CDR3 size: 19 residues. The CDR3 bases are TGCGCCAGCAGCCAAGGCGTTGAGAGGGGGCGCTTAGGCAATCAGCCCCAGCATTTT. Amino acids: CASSQGVERGRLGNQPQHF.

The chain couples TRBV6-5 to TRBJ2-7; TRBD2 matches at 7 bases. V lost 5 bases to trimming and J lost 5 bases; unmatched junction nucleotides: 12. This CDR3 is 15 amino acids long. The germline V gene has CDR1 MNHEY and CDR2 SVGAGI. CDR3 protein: CASSTGLVGMHEQYF. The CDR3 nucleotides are TGTGCCAGCAGTACAGGACTAGTAGGGATGCACGAGCAGTACTTC.

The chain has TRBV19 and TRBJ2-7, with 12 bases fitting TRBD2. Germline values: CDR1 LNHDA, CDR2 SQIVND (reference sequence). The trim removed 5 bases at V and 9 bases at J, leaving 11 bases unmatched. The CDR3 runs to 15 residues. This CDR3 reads CASSFRLAGDDAQYF. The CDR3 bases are TGTGCCAGTAGTTTCAGACTAGCGGGAGATGACGCGCAGTACTTC.

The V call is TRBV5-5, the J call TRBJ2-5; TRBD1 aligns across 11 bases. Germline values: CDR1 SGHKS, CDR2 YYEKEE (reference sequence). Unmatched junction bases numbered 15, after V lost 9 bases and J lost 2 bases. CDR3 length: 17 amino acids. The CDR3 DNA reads TGTGCCAATACACTTAAACCCGGGACAGGGGGTCAAGAGACCCAGTACTTC. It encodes CANTLKPGTGGQETQYF.

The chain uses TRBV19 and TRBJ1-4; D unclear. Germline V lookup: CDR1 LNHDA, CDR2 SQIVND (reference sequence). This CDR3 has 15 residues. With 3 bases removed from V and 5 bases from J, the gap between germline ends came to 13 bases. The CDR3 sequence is CASSIGRSLNEKLFF. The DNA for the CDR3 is TGTGCCAGTAGTATCGGTCGCAGCCTAAATGAAAAACTGTTTTTT.

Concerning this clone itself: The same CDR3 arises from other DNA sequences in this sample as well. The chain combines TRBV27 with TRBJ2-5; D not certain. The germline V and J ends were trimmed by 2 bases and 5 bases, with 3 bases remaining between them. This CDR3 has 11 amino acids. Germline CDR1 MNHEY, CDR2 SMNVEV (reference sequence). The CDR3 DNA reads TGTGCCAGCAGTTTAGGGGAGACCCAGTACTTC. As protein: CASSLGETQYF.

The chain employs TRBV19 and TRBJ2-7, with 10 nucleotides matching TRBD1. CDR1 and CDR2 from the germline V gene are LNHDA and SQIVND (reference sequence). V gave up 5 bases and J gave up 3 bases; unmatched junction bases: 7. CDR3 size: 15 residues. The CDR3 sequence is CASSAGDRGRYEQYF. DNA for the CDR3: TGTGCCAGTAGTGCTGGAGACAGGGGGCGCTACGAGCAGTACTTC.

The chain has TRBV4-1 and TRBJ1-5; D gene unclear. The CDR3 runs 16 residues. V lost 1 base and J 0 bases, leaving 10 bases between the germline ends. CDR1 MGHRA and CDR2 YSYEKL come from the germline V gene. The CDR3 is CASSQGAVNSNQPQHF. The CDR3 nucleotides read TGCGCCAGCAGCCAAGGGGCAGTTAATAGCAATCAGCCCCAGCATTTT.

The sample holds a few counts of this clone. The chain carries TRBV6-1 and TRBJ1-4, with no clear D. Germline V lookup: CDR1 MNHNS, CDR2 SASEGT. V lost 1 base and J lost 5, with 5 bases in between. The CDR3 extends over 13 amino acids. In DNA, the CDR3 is TGTGCCAGCAGTGAAGTAGGGAATGAAAAACTGTTTTTT. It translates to CASSEVGNEKLFF.

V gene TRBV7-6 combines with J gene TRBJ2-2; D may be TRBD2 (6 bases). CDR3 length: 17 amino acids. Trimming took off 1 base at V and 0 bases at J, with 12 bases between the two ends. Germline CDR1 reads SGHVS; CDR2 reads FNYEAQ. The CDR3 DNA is TGTGCCAGCAGCTTAGAGGTTGCGGGACCGAACACCGGGGAGCTGTTTTTT. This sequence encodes CASSLEVAGPNTGELFF.

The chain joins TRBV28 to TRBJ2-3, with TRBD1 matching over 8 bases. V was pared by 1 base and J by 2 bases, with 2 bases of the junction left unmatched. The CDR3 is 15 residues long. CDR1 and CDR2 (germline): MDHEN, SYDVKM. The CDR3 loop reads CASSLSDRDTDTQYF. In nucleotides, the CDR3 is TGTGCCAGCAGTTTATCGGACAGGGACACAGATACGCAGTATTTT.

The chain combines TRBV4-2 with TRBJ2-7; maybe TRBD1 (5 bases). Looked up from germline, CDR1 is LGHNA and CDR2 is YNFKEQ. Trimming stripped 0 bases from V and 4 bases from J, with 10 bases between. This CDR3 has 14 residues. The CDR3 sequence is CASSQEKGMYEQYF. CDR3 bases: TGTGCCAGCAGCCAAGAAAAGGGGATGTACGAGCAGTACTTC.

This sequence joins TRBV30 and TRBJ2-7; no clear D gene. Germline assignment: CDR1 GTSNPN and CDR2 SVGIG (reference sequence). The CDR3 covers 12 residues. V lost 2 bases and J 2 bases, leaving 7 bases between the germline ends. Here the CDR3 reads CAWSLYTYEQYF. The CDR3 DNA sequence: TGTGCCTGGAGTCTATACACCTACGAGCAGTACTTC.

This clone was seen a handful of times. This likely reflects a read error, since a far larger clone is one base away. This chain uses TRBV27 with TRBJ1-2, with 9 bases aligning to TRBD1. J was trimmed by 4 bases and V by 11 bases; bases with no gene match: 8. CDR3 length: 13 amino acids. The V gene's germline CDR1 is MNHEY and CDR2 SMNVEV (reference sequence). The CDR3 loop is CACSSTGGYGYTF. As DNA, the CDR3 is TGTGCCTGCTCTTCGACAGGGGGCTATGGCTACACCTTC.

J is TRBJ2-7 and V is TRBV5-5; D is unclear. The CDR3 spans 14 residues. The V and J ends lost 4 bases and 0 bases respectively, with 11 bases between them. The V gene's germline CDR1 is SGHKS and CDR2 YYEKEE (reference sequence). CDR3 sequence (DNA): TGTGCCAGCAGCATCGCAGGAGTCTCCTACGAGCAGTACTTC. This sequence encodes CASSIAGVSYEQYF.

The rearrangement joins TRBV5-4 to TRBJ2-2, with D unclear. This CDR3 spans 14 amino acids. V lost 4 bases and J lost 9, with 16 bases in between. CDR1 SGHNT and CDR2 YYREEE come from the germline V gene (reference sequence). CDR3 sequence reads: CASSTGPLVRELFF. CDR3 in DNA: TGTGCCAGCAGCACCGGACCCCTTGTCCGGGAGCTGTTTTTT.

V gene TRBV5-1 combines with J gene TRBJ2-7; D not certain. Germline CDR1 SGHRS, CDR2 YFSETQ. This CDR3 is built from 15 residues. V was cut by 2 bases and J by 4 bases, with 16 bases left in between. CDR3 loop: CASSLTPGGGYEQYF. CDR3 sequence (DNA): TGCGCCAGCAGCTTAACTCCAGGTGGTGGTTACGAGCAGTACTTC.

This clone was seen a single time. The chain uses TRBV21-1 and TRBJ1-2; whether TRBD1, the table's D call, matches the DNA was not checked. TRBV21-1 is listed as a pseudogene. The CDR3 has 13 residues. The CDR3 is CASSRGRGDGYTF. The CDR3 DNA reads TGTGCCAGCAGCAGGGGCAGGGGAGATGGCTACACCTTC.

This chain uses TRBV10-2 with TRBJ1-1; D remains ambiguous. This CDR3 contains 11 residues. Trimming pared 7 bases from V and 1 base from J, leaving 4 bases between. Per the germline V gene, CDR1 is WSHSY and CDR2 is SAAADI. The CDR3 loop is CASMWNTEAFF. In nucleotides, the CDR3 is TGCGCCAGCATGTGGAACACTGAAGCTTTCTTT.

CDR3 in amino acids: CAWSSDWNTGELFF. The CDR3 nucleotides are TGTGCCTGGAGTAGCGACTGGAACACCGGGGAGCTGTTTTTT. The V and J genes are TRBV30 and TRBJ2-2; D remains unclear. CDR3 length: 14 amino acids. V lost 2 bases and J lost 1, with 8 bases in between. Germline CDR1 GTSNPN, CDR2 SVGIG (reference sequence).

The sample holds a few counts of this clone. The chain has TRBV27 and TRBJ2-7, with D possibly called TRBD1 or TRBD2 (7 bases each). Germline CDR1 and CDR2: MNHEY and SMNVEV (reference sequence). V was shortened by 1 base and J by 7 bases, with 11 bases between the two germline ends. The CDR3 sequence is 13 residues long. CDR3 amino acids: CASSLFQGGEQYF. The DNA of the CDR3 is TGTGCCAGCAGTTTATTTCAGGGGGGGGAGCAGTACTTC.

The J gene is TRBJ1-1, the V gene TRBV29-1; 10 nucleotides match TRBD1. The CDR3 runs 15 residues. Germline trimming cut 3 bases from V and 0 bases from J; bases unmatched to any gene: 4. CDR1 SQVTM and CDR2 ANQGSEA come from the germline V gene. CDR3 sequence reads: CSVDDRGLLNTEAFF. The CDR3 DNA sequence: TGCAGCGTTGACGACAGGGGGCTACTGAACACTGAAGCTTTCTTT.

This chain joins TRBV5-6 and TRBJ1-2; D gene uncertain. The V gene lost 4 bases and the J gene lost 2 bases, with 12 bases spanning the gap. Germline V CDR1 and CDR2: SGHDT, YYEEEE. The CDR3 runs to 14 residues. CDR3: CASSTTFQNYGYTF. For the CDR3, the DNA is TGTGCCAGCAGCACAACCTTCCAAAACTATGGCTACACCTTC.

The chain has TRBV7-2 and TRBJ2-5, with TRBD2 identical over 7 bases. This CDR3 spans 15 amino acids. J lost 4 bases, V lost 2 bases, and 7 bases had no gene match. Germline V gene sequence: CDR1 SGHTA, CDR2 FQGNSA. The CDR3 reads CASSLSGRGVETQYF. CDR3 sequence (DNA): TGTGCCAGCAGCTTATCCGGACGGGGGGTAGAGACCCAGTACTTC.

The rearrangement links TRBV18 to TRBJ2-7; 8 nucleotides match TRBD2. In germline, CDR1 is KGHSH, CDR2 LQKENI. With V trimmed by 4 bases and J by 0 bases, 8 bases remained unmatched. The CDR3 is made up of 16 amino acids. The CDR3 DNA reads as TGTGCCAGCTCACTTACCGGGGGGGTAAGCTCCTACGAGCAGTACTTC. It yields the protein CASSLTGGVSSYEQYF.